This paragraph covers one T cell receptor (beta chain) sequence. Its target is unknown. Primers: 60 Vbeta forward and 13 Jbeta reverse. Sequenced by immunoSEQ multiplex PCR; TCRdb stores in-frame clones only, minus some. The listing records around 100,000 clones. This sample was taken from a study of cytomegalovirus exposure and HLA in healthy donors. General study results and limits: The majority of CMV-associated TCR beta chains were reported as apparently HLA-restricted in a later analysis. Follow-up analysis found HLA locus-dependent TCR association rates, highest for DRB1 and lowest for HLA-C. After further analysis at a later stage, 16,951 TCR beta sequences were associated with HLA alleles at 0.05 false discovery rate.

The germline V gene encodes CDR1 MDHEN and CDR2 SYDVKM. Germline trimming cut 2 bases from V and 4 bases from J; bases unmatched to any gene: 7. CDR3 size: 15 residues. V usage is TRBV28 and J usage is TRBJ1-2, with 7 positions matching TRBD1. Sequenced: PBMCs. The receptor was isolated from a man aged 30 to 45 in good health and CMV-seronegative. The DNA for the CDR3 is TGTGCCAGCAGTTTACGGTCCGGGACAGCCTATGGCTACACCTTC. Protein product: CASSLRSGTAYGYTF.